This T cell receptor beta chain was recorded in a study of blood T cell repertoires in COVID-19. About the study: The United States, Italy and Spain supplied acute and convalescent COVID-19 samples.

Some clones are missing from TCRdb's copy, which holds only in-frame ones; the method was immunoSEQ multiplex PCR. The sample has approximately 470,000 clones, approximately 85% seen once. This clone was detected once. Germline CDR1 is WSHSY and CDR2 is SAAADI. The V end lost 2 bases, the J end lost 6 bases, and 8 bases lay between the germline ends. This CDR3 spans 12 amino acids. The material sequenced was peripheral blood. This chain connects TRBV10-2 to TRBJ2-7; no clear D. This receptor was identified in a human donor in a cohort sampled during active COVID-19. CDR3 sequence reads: CASSEGSFEQYF. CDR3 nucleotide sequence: TGCGCCAGCAGTGAGGGTAGCTTCGAGCAGTACTTC.